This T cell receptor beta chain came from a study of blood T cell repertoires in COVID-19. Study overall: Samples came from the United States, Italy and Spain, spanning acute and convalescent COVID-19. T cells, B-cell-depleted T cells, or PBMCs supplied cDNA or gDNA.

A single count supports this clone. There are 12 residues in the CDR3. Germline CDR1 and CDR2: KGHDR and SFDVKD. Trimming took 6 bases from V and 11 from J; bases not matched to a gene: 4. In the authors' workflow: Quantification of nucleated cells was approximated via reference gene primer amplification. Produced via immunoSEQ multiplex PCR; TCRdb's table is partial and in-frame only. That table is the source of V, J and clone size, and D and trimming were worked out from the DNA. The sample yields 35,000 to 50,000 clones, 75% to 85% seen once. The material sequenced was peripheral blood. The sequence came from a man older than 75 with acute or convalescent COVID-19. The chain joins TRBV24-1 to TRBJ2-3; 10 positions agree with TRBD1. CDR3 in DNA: TGTGCCACCAGTCCGACAGGGGGCAAGCAGTATTTT. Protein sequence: CATSPTGGKQYF.